This T cell receptor (beta chain) was observed in a study of blood T cell repertoires in COVID-19. Study summary: The origin of the acute and convalescent COVID-19 samples was the United States, Italy and Spain.

V trimming: 1 base; J trimming: 4 bases; junction bases outside the gene matches: 4. CDR1 is LGHDT, CDR2 YNNKEL, per germline (reference sequence). The CDR3 covers 16 residues. Produced via immunoSEQ multiplex PCR; TCRdb's table is partial and in-frame only. The sample holds roughly 100,000 clones, around 85% seen once. This clone was seen more than once but under ten times. This clonotype was sampled from a man between 65 and 79 years old with active or convalescent COVID-19. What was sequenced was peripheral blood. This sequence joins TRBV3-1 (or the pseudogene TRBV3-2) and TRBJ2-5; 12 bases are a match to TRBD2. CDR3 DNA sequence: TGTGCCAGCAGCCAAGCTAGCGGGAGGGCCCTAGAGACCCAGTACTTC. It specifies CASSQASGRALETQYF.